The sequence of this TCR beta chain was determined in a study of CD8 T cells in ankylosing spondylitis. Broader study findings: Earlier authors reported some of these motif variants in reactive arthritis synovial fluid and blood. Reportedly, disease-linked clones are significantly enriched in ankylosing spondylitis patients' matched synovial fluid. The disease-linked clones had a CD8+ phenotype and low blood frequencies.

TCRdb independently ran MiXCR on the 5' RACE reads; one entry per CDR3 protein. The sample carries 150,000 to 250,000 distinct CDR3 sequences, 9.5% to 15% recorded once. There are a few counts of this clonotype. Its specificity is unknown. CDR1 and CDR2 (germline): MGHRA, YSYEKL. V shed 0 bases and J 5 bases; nucleotides not matched to a gene: 9. The CDR3 spans 17 residues. The sample was blood, either unsorted or a sorted T cell fraction (not recorded which). The chain couples TRBV4-1 to TRBJ2-1; 8 positions match TRBD2. This clonotype was obtained from a male donor with ankylosing spondylitis or in good health (not recorded which). The CDR3 DNA reads as TGCGCCAGCAGCCAAGATCTAGCAAGCGGGAGAAACAATGAGCAGTTCTTC. It translates to CASSQDLASGRNNEQFF.